This paragraph reports one T cell receptor (beta chain). The specificity of this receptor is unknown. No base quality information exists; no much larger clone differs at one position. These data belong to a study of T cells in Graves' hyperthyroidism and ophthalmopathy (dated by TCRdb to the late 2010s). A note on the overall study: Peripheral blood samples were taken at the time of initial diagnosis, prior to any treatment. A discovery cohort of approximately 97 patients, fewer than 50 with Graves' ophthalmopathy and approximately 55 with stable Graves' hyperthyroidism, was used to find distinguishing TCR V-J signatures. After blood sampling, hyperthyroidism patients were treated with methimazole at a starting dose of 30 mg daily, and ophthalmopathy patients were treated with high-dose intravenous methylprednisolone. The study also compared thyroid tissue and blood T-cell repertoires from about six Graves' hyperthyroidism patients. For training and testing, the 110 or so patients in the discovery cohort were randomly divided in a 7:3 ratio. According to the paper, TCR Vbeta CDR3 sequencing was carried out on approximately 140 peripheral blood samples, which came from over 40 ophthalmopathy, under 80 hyperthyroidism and approximately 17 progressor patients. Prospective prediction of ophthalmopathy was tested in an independent validation cohort of 18 to 20 hyperthyroidism patients and 17 patients who later progressed to ophthalmopathy. The full study reports these points: In cross-validation, a model built on a 13 V-J signature told ophthalmopathy apart from stable hyperthyroidism with under 90% sensitivity and roughly 82% specificity, and in testing the same model reached 80%/75%. Blood samples also contained most of the expanded thyroid clonotypes (frequency above 0.001), which suggests that blood repertoires may reflect thyroid immune responses. Sample size was not statistically predetermined, and investigators were not blinded to group allocation. During validation, the model predicted progression to ophthalmopathy a median of around 6 months ahead of onset, with roughly 65% sensitivity and almost 75% specificity.

Hyperthyroidism patients were newly diagnosed, had a disease duration of under 2 months, and were aged 18 to 65 years. Patients with uncontrolled infections, other autoimmune diseases, pregnancy or lactation were excluded. Diagnoses were based on clinical symptoms, serum thyroxine and TRAb, thyroid ultrasound and orbital computed tomography. Blood from progressor patients was collected at the time of first diagnosis with hyperthyroidism, before any ophthalmopathy symptoms had appeared. Ficoll-Paque density gradient centrifugation was used to isolate PBMCs from about 10 ml of fresh peripheral blood. Progressor patients were defined as those initially diagnosed with Graves' hyperthyroidism in whom ophthalmopathy developed during follow-up. Total RNA was extracted with Trizol reagent, and quality was checked on an Agilent 2100 Bioanalyzer. TCR beta CDR3 regions were amplified from RNA transcripts. The TCR CDR3 was subjected to a first round of RT-PCR using the HTBI primer set and the Qiagen OneStep RT-PCR kit. Libraries were constructed in a second round of multiplex PCR, after which size selection and purification were carried out. Libraries were sequenced paired-end with 100 bp reads on an Illumina HiSeq2000. The source study handled its data this way. SOAPnuke was used to process the raw data, with reads discarded if the reads contained adapters or uncalled bases, had a mean Phred below 15, or lacked an exact constant-primer or identifier match. High-quality paired reads were merged using COPE v1.2.5, and each unique nucleotide sequence was defined as a clonotype. MiTCR v1.1 was used to align clonotypes to the IMGT TRBV, TRBD and TRBJ reference segments. The analysis included only V-J combinations with a frequency above 0.0001, which together covered around 99% of the repertoires. The TCS score was defined as F50 (clonal expansion) divided by E x V (chaos), with BLOSUM62-based TCRdist calculated between CDR3 peptides within each V-J. Welch's t-statistics and random forest reduced fewer than 550 V-J features to under 15, which were used in a naive Bayes classifier (R e1071). The public reads were run again by TCRdb, first through fastp at Q25 and then through MiXCR, and only productive beta chains were kept. Entries are consolidated by CDR3 protein sequence, retaining the most common genes and DNA. What appears here as the V and J calls and clone size reflects TCRdb's work, not the paper's. The sample profile shows a few hundred thousand distinct CDR3 sequences; about 16% of them were found once. The ten largest make up over 25% of the sample.

Trimming removed 5 bases from V and 7 bases from J; the gene matches leave 6 bases unexplained. Taken from the germline V gene, the CDR1 and CDR2 loops are MDHEN and SYDVKM. From the cysteine through the phenylalanine, the CDR3 covers 14 amino acids. Of the read, only the CDR3 DNA is kept; its 42 bases are in frame from base 1. The sequence joins TRBV28 to TRBJ1-2, with 11 middle bases fitting TRBD1. Specimen: blood. The receptor's source is a woman between 50 and 59 years old with Graves' hyperthyroidism that later progressed to Graves' ophthalmopathy. The CDR3 corresponds to CASSLDRGRGGYTF. DNA sequence: TGTGCCAGCAGTCTGGACAGGGGGCGCGGTGGCTACACCTTC.